This T cell receptor (beta chain) was sequenced in a study of Tregs in tolerant kidney transplant recipients. About the research overall: Related graft donors supplied nonmyeloablative bone marrow transplants, and mixed chimerism was transient. Overall study findings and caveats: Validation in larger populations is needed because few patients were studied. Antigen-driven expansion was suggested because donor-specific Tregs expanded more than all Tregs in tolerant patients.

On this clone itself: Its antigen remains unidentified.

Thawed PBMCs were FACS-sorted into unstimulated CD4+CD25+CD127- regulatory T cells, CD4+CD25- non-regulatory cells, CD4 and CD8 cells. Sequencing used immunoSEQ multiplex PCR; TCRdb keeps in-frame clones, though not all of them. The sample lists roughly 64,000 clones, approximately 98% occurring once. The germline CDR1 and CDR2 sequences are SGHTS and YDEGEE. The V and J ends lost 3 bases and 1 base respectively, with 13 bases between them. The length of the CDR3 is 15 residues. The material was Tregs from blood, obtained before the transplant. The chain recombines TRBV5-8 with TRBJ1-2; D may be TRBD1 (6 bases). The clonotype comes from a human donor who received a combined kidney and bone marrow transplant. CDR3 in DNA: TGTGCCAGCAGCTCCGGGACAAATTATAACTATGGCTACACCTTC. The encoded protein is CASSSGTNYNYGYTF.